This TCR beta chain stems from a study of blood T cells in healthy people across ages. The use of a sample-barcoded 5' primer and a J-beta primer mix characterized a second PCR of roughly 7 to 11 cycles. Each cDNA molecule carried a tag from a template-switch adaptor that contained 12 random nucleotides. A single record per CDR3 protein comes from TCRdb applying MiXCR to the 5' RACE reads. This sample yields 2 million or so distinct CDR3 sequences, of which about 49% are seen a single time; 2.1% belongs to the top ten. The V end lost 6 bases, the J end lost 2 bases, and 13 bases lay between the germline ends. The V gene's germline CDR1 is MNHNS and CDR2 SASEGT. This CDR3 spans 14 amino acids.

The rearrangement links TRBV6-1 to TRBJ2-5; D gene uncertain. The TCR sequence derives from a woman in her thirties or forties in good health. Sequences were obtained from blood. Here the CDR3 reads CASRTTHTQETQYF. The CDR3 coding sequence is TGTGCCAGCAGGACAACTCACACTCAAGAGACCCAGTACTTC.